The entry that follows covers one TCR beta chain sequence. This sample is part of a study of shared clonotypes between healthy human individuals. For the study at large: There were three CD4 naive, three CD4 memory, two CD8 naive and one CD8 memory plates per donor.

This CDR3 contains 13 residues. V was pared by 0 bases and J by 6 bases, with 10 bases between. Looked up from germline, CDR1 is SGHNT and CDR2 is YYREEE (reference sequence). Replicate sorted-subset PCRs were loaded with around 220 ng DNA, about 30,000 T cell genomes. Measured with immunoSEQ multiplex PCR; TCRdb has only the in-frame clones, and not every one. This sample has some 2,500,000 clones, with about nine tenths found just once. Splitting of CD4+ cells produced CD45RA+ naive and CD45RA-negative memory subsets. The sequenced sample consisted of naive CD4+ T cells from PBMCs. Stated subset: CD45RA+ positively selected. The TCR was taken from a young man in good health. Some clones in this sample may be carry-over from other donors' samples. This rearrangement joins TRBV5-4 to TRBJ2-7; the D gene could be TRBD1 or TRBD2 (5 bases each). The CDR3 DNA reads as TGTGCCAGCAGCTTGGCCCTGAGGGGCGAGCAGTACTTC. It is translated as CASSLALRGEQYF.